The 21 T cell receptor beta chains presented below share a single source sample, sequenced in a study of CD8+ T cells in alopecia areata. Extraction and reverse transcription of RNA yielded cDNA as the sequencing template. Assay used: immunoSEQ multiplex PCR; TCRdb lists only in-frame clones, some missing. The sample consists of over 150,000 clones, just under 60% of them appearing once. The starting material was CD4+ T cells sorted from blood, obtained at week 0. These receptors were obtained from a human donor with alopecia areata.

The V gene is TRBV29-1, the J gene TRBJ2-5; the D call may be TRBD1 or TRBD2 (5 bases each). The V end lost 3 bases, the J end lost 2 bases, and 13 bases lay between the germline ends. Germline loops: CDR1 SQVTM, CDR2 ANQGSEA. The CDR3 runs 14 residues. The CDR3 loop reads CSVEGVSRQETQYF. Here the CDR3 DNA reads TGCAGCGTTGAGGGGGTCTCGAGACAAGAGACCCAGTACTTC.

V is TRBV4-1 and J is TRBJ1-2; D is unresolved. The CDR3 spans 13 residues. The germline V gene has CDR1 MGHRA and CDR2 YSYEKL. Trimming pared 0 bases from V and 4 bases from J, leaving 6 bases between. In DNA, the CDR3 is TGCGCCAGCAGCCAAGACGTAGGCTATGGCTACACCTTC. It translates to CASSQDVGYGYTF.

A few counts support this clone. This chain connects TRBV30 to TRBJ1-5; a possible D gene is TRBD1 (5 bases). Germline V gives CDR1 GTSNPN, CDR2 SVGIG (reference sequence). Trimming cost V 0 bases and J 1 base, with 19 bases left between them. The CDR3 is 18 residues long. The CDR3 bases are TGTGCCTGGAGTGTACGTTTTGGGGGGGGGACCAGCAATCAGCCCCAGCATTTT. Translating gives CAWSVRFGGGTSNQPQHF.

The chain recombines TRBV18 with TRBJ1-1; D is ambiguous. The CDR3 sequence is 16 residues long. Trimming pared 0 bases from V and 1 base from J, leaving 12 bases between. Germline V gene data show CDR1 as KGHSH and CDR2 as LQKENI. This chain's CDR3 is CASSPPGNLRNTEAFF. CDR3 sequence (DNA): TGTGCCAGCTCACCACCGGGCAACCTTCGGAACACTGAAGCTTTCTTT.

This chain joins TRBV5-1 and TRBJ2-2; TRBD2 matches at 8 bases. The CDR3 is 16 amino acids. The germline CDR1 and CDR2 sequences are SGHRS and YFSETQ. Trimming cost V 2 bases and J 2 bases; bases outside gene matches: 5. The chain's CDR3 is CASSFLAGSNTGELFF. The CDR3 DNA follows: TGCGCCAGCAGCTTCTTAGCGGGGTCTAACACCGGGGAGCTGTTTTTT.

This sequence joins TRBV6-5 and TRBJ2-7, with D tentatively TRBD1 (6 bases). The V end lost 0 bases, the J end lost 4 bases, and 10 bases lay between the germline ends. CDR1 is MNHEY and CDR2 is SVGAGI in the germline V gene. This CDR3 contains 14 residues. CDR3 sequence (DNA): TGTGCCAGCAGTTACTCACCTCAGGGGTACGAGCAGTACTTC. Protein: CASSYSPQGYEQYF.

This clone was recorded a few times. The chain links TRBV6-1 to TRBJ2-5, with TRBD2 matching over 9 bases. V trimming: 3 bases; J trimming: 7 bases; junction bases outside the gene matches: 9. CDR1 MNHNS and CDR2 SASEGT come from the germline V gene. There are 15 residues in the CDR3. DNA for the CDR3: TGTGCCAGCAGTGACGACAGCGGGGGGACCGGGACCCAGTACTTC. Amino acid sequence: CASSDDSGGTGTQYF.

The chain combines TRBV5-1 with TRBJ1-1; D is unresolved. Trimming removed 1 base from V and 5 bases from J, with 6 bases in between. The germline V gene encodes CDR1 SGHRS and CDR2 YFSETQ. This CDR3 has 12 residues. The CDR3: CASSLSRTEAFF. As DNA, the CDR3 is TGCGCCAGCAGCTTGAGCAGGACTGAAGCTTTCTTT.

The chain carries TRBV7-2 and TRBJ1-5; D is perhaps TRBD1 (5 bases). In germline, CDR1 is SGHTA, CDR2 FQGNSA. The CDR3 spans 15 residues. The V end was cut by 5 bases, the J end by 5 bases, with 16 bases between. The CDR3 spells CASSLDRRGDQPQHF. CDR3 nucleotides: TGTGCCAGCAGCCTAGACCGACGGGGGGATCAGCCCCAGCATTTT.

This clone came up a few times. The chain joins TRBV7-8 to TRBJ1-1, with 7 positions matching TRBD1. This CDR3 has 14 residues. CDR1 SGHVS and CDR2 FQNEAQ come from the germline V gene. V lost 4 bases to trimming and J lost 7 bases; unmatched junction nucleotides: 9. In DNA form, the CDR3 reads TGTGCCAGCAGCTCGGACAGGTTGACCGGTGAAGCTTTCTTT. It encodes CASSSDRLTGEAFF.

This clone occurred a few times. V usage is TRBV18 and J usage is TRBJ2-7; D is unclear. Germline V gives CDR1 KGHSH, CDR2 LQKENI. This CDR3 has 13 amino acids. V gave up 1 base and J gave up 5 bases, with 9 bases separating them. CDR3: CASSPRASHEQYF. The CDR3 DNA reads TGTGCCAGCTCACCACGTGCGAGCCACGAGCAGTACTTC.

The gene calls are TRBV4-1 and TRBJ1-6; the match to TRBD1 covers 9 bases. With V trimmed by 1 base and J by 0 bases, 1 base remained unmatched. Per the germline V gene, CDR1 is MGHRA and CDR2 is YSYEKL. CDR3 size: 17 residues. CDR3 loop: CASSQGQGGSYNSPLHF. CDR3 DNA sequence: TGCGCCAGCAGCCAAGGACAGGGGGGCTCCTATAATTCACCCCTCCACTTT.

J is TRBJ2-3 and V is TRBV7-2, with TRBD1 identical over 9 bases. The CDR3 covers 14 residues. Germline-derived CDR1 and CDR2 are SGHTA and FQGNSA. Unmatched junction bases numbered 4, after V lost 6 bases and J lost 3 bases. In DNA form, the CDR3 reads TGTGCCAGCAGGCGACAGGGGGGAACAGATACGCAGTATTTT. Amino acid sequence: CASRRQGGTDTQYF. Variable domain in full (rest from reference TRBV7-2 and TRBJ2-3): GAGVSQSPSNKVTEKGKDVELRCDPISGHTALYWYRQSLGQGLEFLIYFQGNSAPDKSGLPSDRFSAERTGGSVSTLTIQRTQQEDSAVYLCASRRQGGTDTQYFGPGTRLTVL.

This clone was found once. The V and J genes are TRBV15 and TRBJ1-2; no firm D call. V lost 1 base and J 0 bases, leaving 6 bases between the germline ends. This CDR3 contains 14 residues. Germline CDR1 is LNHNV and CDR2 is YYDKDF (reference sequence). CDR3 loop: CATSRVPTNYGYTF. The DNA for the CDR3 is TGTGCCACCAGCAGAGTCCCTACTAACTATGGCTACACCTTC.

V usage is TRBV10-3 and J usage is TRBJ1-2; TRBD1 aligns across 7 bases. Trimming at V came to 4 bases and at J to 8 bases, leaving 10 bases not matched to a gene. Per germline, CDR1 ENHRY and CDR2 SYGVKD. The CDR3 is 14 residues long. CDR3: CAISGKTGLGGYTF. In nucleotides, the CDR3 is TGTGCCATCAGTGGCAAGACAGGGCTGGGAGGCTACACCTTC.

The chain joins TRBV30 to TRBJ2-5; TRBD1 aligns across 12 bases. Trimming cost V 4 bases and J 4 bases; bases outside gene matches: 10. This CDR3 spans 16 amino acids. Germline lookup yields CDR1 GTSNPN and CDR2 SVGIG (reference sequence). The CDR3 loop reads CAWTPLGQGAGETQYF. The DNA for the CDR3 is TGTGCCTGGACCCCCCTGGGACAGGGGGCGGGAGAGACCCAGTACTTC.

This sequence joins TRBV6-1 and TRBJ1-6; 7 nucleotides align to TRBD1. With 3 bases clipped from V and 9 bases from J, the junction kept 8 bases outside the gene matches. From germline, CDR1 is MNHNS and CDR2 SASEGT. This CDR3 has 15 residues. The CDR3 spells CASSDRQGESSPLHF. CDR3 DNA: TGTGCCAGCAGTGACCGACAGGGCGAGAGTTCACCCCTCCACTTT.

This clone was detected a few times. The chain has TRBV5-1 and TRBJ2-6, with unresolved D. This CDR3 is built from 15 residues. Germline CDR1 is SGHRS and CDR2 is YFSETQ. Trimming stripped 3 bases from V and 2 bases from J, with 9 bases between. CDR3 DNA sequence: TGCGCCAGCAGCTCTCAAGGGCCTGGGGCCAACGTCCTGACTTTC. It is translated as CASSSQGPGANVLTF.

The table lists this clone with a few counts. This sequence joins TRBV30 and TRBJ2-3; TRBD2 might be the D (6 bases). The CDR3 is 15 residues long. The V and J ends lost 4 bases and 2 bases respectively, with 16 bases between them. CDR1 GTSNPN and CDR2 SVGIG come from the germline V gene (reference sequence). CDR3 sequence: CAWMTRTRDTDTQYF. CDR3 coding DNA: TGTGCCTGGATGACTAGAACTAGAGACACAGATACGCAGTATTTT.

This clone was counted once. J is TRBJ1-2 and V is TRBV5-1; D gene uncertain. Germline CDR1 reads SGHRS; CDR2 reads YFSETQ. The CDR3 totals 13 residues. V was shortened by 1 base and J by 0 bases, with 4 bases between the two germline ends. In DNA, the CDR3 is TGCGCCAGCAGCTTGACGGCTAACTATGGCTACACCTTC. This translates into CASSLTANYGYTF.

The chain is built from TRBV27 and TRBJ1-2; 11 positions agree with TRBD1. CDR3 length equals 14 residues. V lost 8 bases, J lost 2 bases, and 4 bases stayed unmatched. The V gene's germline CDR1 is MNHEY and CDR2 SMNVEV (reference sequence). In DNA form, the CDR3 reads TGTGCCAGCGGAAGGGACAGGGGGAACTATGGCTACACCTTC. As protein: CASGRDRGNYGYTF.